These 6 T cell receptor beta chains came from one sample sequenced in a study of CD8 T cells in ankylosing spondylitis (dated by TCRdb to 2016 to 2017). Libraries were constructed by 5' RACE. TCRdb shows the sequencer as Illumina HiSeq 2500. In-frame beta chains were kept once TCRdb had trimmed the public reads at Q25 with fastp and called clones with MiXCR. Entries are consolidated by CDR3 protein sequence, retaining the most common genes and DNA. Here the sample has roughly 130,000 distinct CDR3 sequences; 7% to 9% occur a single time. The ten largest account for 7.3% of the sample. What was sequenced was synovial fluid, either unsorted or a sorted T cell fraction (not recorded which). These receptor sequences come from a male donor with ankylosing spondylitis.

This clonotype was seen at least ten times. The chain carries TRBV27 and TRBJ1-5; D may be TRBD1 (6 bases). Germline CDR1 is MNHEY and CDR2 is SMNVEV (reference sequence). The CDR3 is 18 residues long. The ends were cut back, 2 bases at V and 1 base at J, with 18 bases in the middle. CDR3 residues: CASSLRANRVGSNQPQHF. For the CDR3, the DNA is TGTGCCAGCAGTTTAAGGGCGAACAGGGTGGGGAGCAATCAGCCCCAGCATTTT.

This clonotype appeared a few times. The chain uses TRBV12-3 or TRBV12-4 and TRBJ1-2; no definite D call. The CDR3 runs 14 residues. The germline V and J ends were trimmed by 5 bases and 7 bases, with 17 bases remaining between them. The CDR3 DNA reads as TGTGCCAGCAGTCTACCCGCCGGACTTAGTGGCTACACCTTC. Protein product: CASSLPAGLSGYTF.

This clonotype was seen more than once but under ten times. The J gene is TRBJ1-4, the V gene TRBV11-2; TRBD1 might be the D (5 bases). This CDR3 comprises 12 residues. The germline V and J ends were trimmed by 5 bases and 8 bases, with 9 bases remaining between them. The germline CDR1 and CDR2 sequences are SGHAT and FQNNGV. CDR3 DNA sequence: TGTGCCAGCAGCGACCGGACAGAAAAACTGTTTTTT. Its protein is CASSDRTEKLFF.

The sample holds many counts of this clonotype. The chain couples TRBV2 to TRBJ2-7; D not certain. The ends were cut back, 1 base at V and 3 bases at J, with 7 bases in the middle. CDR1 SNHLY and CDR2 FYNNEI come from the germline V gene. The CDR3 contains 13 residues. The CDR3 spells CASSEVLSYEQYF. CDR3 bases: TGTGCCAGCAGTGAAGTCCTTAGCTACGAGCAGTACTTC.

The chain employs TRBV18 and TRBJ1-5; no reliable D call. Trimming took off 2 bases at V and 7 bases at J, with 9 bases between the two ends. Germline V gives CDR1 KGHSH, CDR2 LQKENI. The CDR3 runs 13 residues. The CDR3 DNA follows: TGTGCCAGCTCACCAGGATCTCAACAGCCCCAGCATTTT. Encoded protein: CASSPGSQQPQHF.

This clonotype came up a few times. The chain couples TRBV20-1 to TRBJ1-5; D is possibly TRBD1 (5 bases). The CDR3 sequence is 13 residues long. Trimming stripped 4 bases from V and 0 bases from J, with 7 bases between. Germline CDR1 DFQATT, CDR2 SNEGSKA (reference sequence). The CDR3 sequence: CSATTASNQPQHF. DNA of the CDR3: TGCAGTGCTACGACAGCTAGCAATCAGCCCCAGCATTTT.